Listed below are T cell receptor beta chains from one sample, sequenced in a study of identical twins. From the 5' RACE reads, TCRdb called clonotypes with MiXCR, one entry per CDR3 protein. Counted here are around 340,000 distinct CDR3 sequences, approximately 8.8% occurring once; the ten biggest clones make up 8% to 10%. The sample consisted of naive T cells sorted from blood. These receptors were taken from a woman aged 45-65 years in good health. Each CDR3 is given with its conserved first and last residue. The order of the fields is V gene, D gene, J gene, CDR3 length, clone size, CDR3 DNA, CDR3 protein. D genes are given only for firm matches. The size field is filled for only some rows; it gives once, few, many or a size class.

v_call: TRBV5-1; d_call: TRBD1; j_call: TRBJ2-1; cdr3_length: 17; clone_size: NA; cdr3_nt: TGCGCCAGCAGCTTAACCGACAGGGCCTTATTCTACAATGAGCAGTTCTTC; cdr3_aa: CASSLTDRALFYNEQFF
v_call: TRBV10-2; d_call: TRBD2; j_call: TRBJ2-3; cdr3_length: 16; clone_size: few; cdr3_nt: TGCGCCAGCGCGCGGACTAGCGGGAGAGGGACAGATACGCAGTATTTT; cdr3_aa: CASARTSGRGTDTQYF
v_call: TRBV20-1; d_call: NA; j_call: TRBJ2-3; cdr3_length: 14; clone_size: few; cdr3_nt: TGCAGTGCTGGAGAAGGGAGGGGGCGAGATACGCAGTATTTT; cdr3_aa: CSAGEGRGRDTQYF
v_call: TRBV20-1; d_call: TRBD2; j_call: TRBJ2-1; cdr3_length: 17; clone_size: few; cdr3_nt: TGCAGTGCTCGACGACTAGCGGGATATTCTTCCTACAATGAGCAGTTCTTC; cdr3_aa: CSARRLAGYSSYNEQFF
v_call: TRBV5-1; d_call: TRBD2; j_call: TRBJ2-3; cdr3_length: 17; clone_size: NA; cdr3_nt: TGCGCCAGCAGCTTGGGCCGTTCTAGCGGGAGTGCAGATACGCAGTATTTT; cdr3_aa: CASSLGRSSGSADTQYF
v_call: TRBV6-5; d_call: TRBD1; j_call: TRBJ2-7; cdr3_length: 15; clone_size: many; cdr3_nt: TGTGCCAGCAGTTACCCACAGGGGGCCCACTACGAGCAGTACTTC; cdr3_aa: CASSYPQGAHYEQYF
v_call: TRBV20-1; d_call: TRBD2; j_call: TRBJ2-3; cdr3_length: 15; clone_size: NA; cdr3_nt: TGCAGTGCTAGAGATTACAGCGGGAGAACAGATACGCAGTATTTT; cdr3_aa: CSARDYSGRTDTQYF
v_call: TRBV24-1; d_call: NA; j_call: TRBJ2-2; cdr3_length: 15; clone_size: many; cdr3_nt: TGTGCCACCAGTGATTTGAGAGCGAACACCGGGGAGCTGTTTTTT; cdr3_aa: CATSDLRANTGELFF
v_call: TRBV20-1; d_call: TRBD1; j_call: TRBJ1-5; cdr3_length: 16; clone_size: few; cdr3_nt: TGCAGTGCTACCACCGGGACAGGGTATAGCAATCAGCCCCAGCATTTT; cdr3_aa: CSATTGTGYSNQPQHF
v_call: TRBV12-3/TRBV12-4; d_call: TRBD1; j_call: TRBJ1-1; cdr3_length: 14; clone_size: few; cdr3_nt: TGTGCCAGCAGTCCTGAGGGGGCGCGGACTGAAGCTTTCTTT; cdr3_aa: CASSPEGARTEAFF
v_call: TRBV5-1; d_call: NA; j_call: TRBJ2-2; cdr3_length: 17; clone_size: NA; cdr3_nt: TGCGCCAGCAGCTTGGGAGGGACGTCATACCGCACCGGGGAGCTGTTTTTT; cdr3_aa: CASSLGGTSYRTGELFF
v_call: TRBV10-3; d_call: NA; j_call: TRBJ2-7; cdr3_length: 13; clone_size: many; cdr3_nt: TGTGCCATCATTGGTAGCGGATCCTACGAGCAGTACTTC; cdr3_aa: CAIIGSGSYEQYF
v_call: TRBV9; d_call: NA; j_call: TRBJ2-7; cdr3_length: 15; clone_size: many; cdr3_nt: TGTGCCAGCAGCGCCTCTCGAACCCGAAGCTACGAGCAGTACTTC; cdr3_aa: CASSASRTRSYEQYF
v_call: TRBV20-1; d_call: NA; j_call: TRBJ2-1; cdr3_length: 13; clone_size: few; cdr3_nt: TGCAGTGCCACGGGTCCAGGCTACAATGAGCAGTTCTTC; cdr3_aa: CSATGPGYNEQFF
v_call: TRBV20-1; d_call: NA; j_call: TRBJ1-6; cdr3_length: 15; clone_size: many; cdr3_nt: TGCAGTGCTAGATTCGGTGGCTCCTATAATTCACCCCTCCACTTT; cdr3_aa: CSARFGGSYNSPLHF
v_call: TRBV4-1; d_call: TRBD2; j_call: TRBJ2-3; cdr3_length: 17; clone_size: few; cdr3_nt: TGCGCCAGCAGCCAAGATTTACTAGCGGGAGCGGGAGATACGCAGTATTTT; cdr3_aa: CASSQDLLAGAGDTQYF
v_call: TRBV7-8; d_call: NA; j_call: TRBJ2-1; cdr3_length: 12; clone_size: few; cdr3_nt: TGTGCCAGCAGCTTTCAGGGAAGGGTGCAGTTCTTC; cdr3_aa: CASSFQGRVQFF
v_call: TRBV29-1; d_call: NA; j_call: TRBJ2-7; cdr3_length: 16; clone_size: few; cdr3_nt: TGCAGCGTTGAAAGGGCGGGGACGGCGAGCTCCTACGAGCAGTACTTC; cdr3_aa: CSVERAGTASSYEQYF
v_call: TRBV5-5; d_call: NA; j_call: TRBJ2-2; cdr3_length: 16; clone_size: few; cdr3_nt: TGTGCCAGCAGCTTGGATCTATGGGCGAACACCGGGGAGCTGTTTTTT; cdr3_aa: CASSLDLWANTGELFF
v_call: TRBV13; d_call: NA; j_call: TRBJ1-6; cdr3_length: 12; clone_size: NA; cdr3_nt: TGTGCCAGCAGCCTGGGGGGGCGACCCCTCCACTTT; cdr3_aa: CASSLGGRPLHF
v_call: TRBV30; d_call: NA; j_call: TRBJ1-4; cdr3_length: 13; clone_size: NA; cdr3_nt: TGTGCCTGGAAGTCTACTGGGAGAGAAAAACTGTTTTTT; cdr3_aa: CAWKSTGREKLFF
v_call: TRBV20-1; d_call: NA; j_call: TRBJ2-1; cdr3_length: 12; clone_size: NA; cdr3_nt: TGCAGTGCTAGCGATACCTGGGCGGAGCAGTTCTTC; cdr3_aa: CSASDTWAEQFF
v_call: TRBV3-1; d_call: NA; j_call: TRBJ2-4; cdr3_length: 15; clone_size: few; cdr3_nt: TGTGCCAGCAGCCCCCGGGGGGCCACCAAAAACATTCAGTACTTC; cdr3_aa: CASSPRGATKNIQYF
v_call: TRBV5-1; d_call: NA; j_call: TRBJ1-2; cdr3_length: 14; clone_size: many; cdr3_nt: TGCGCCAGCAGCTTGATTAGTCAGAACTATGGCTACACCTTC; cdr3_aa: CASSLISQNYGYTF
v_call: TRBV6-1; d_call: NA; j_call: TRBJ1-2; cdr3_length: 12; clone_size: few; cdr3_nt: TGTGCCAGCAGTCCGACAGGAGATGGCTACACCTTC; cdr3_aa: CASSPTGDGYTF
v_call: TRBV7-9; d_call: NA; j_call: TRBJ2-2; cdr3_length: 14; clone_size: few; cdr3_nt: TGTGCCAGCATCCCCCCCCATCACACCGGGGAGCTGTTTTTT; cdr3_aa: CASIPPHHTGELFF
v_call: TRBV18; d_call: NA; j_call: TRBJ2-3; cdr3_length: 14; clone_size: NA; cdr3_nt: TGTGCCAGCTCACCAGTTGGAACCACAGATACGCAGTATTTT; cdr3_aa: CASSPVGTTDTQYF
v_call: TRBV29-1; d_call: NA; j_call: TRBJ2-4; cdr3_length: 13; clone_size: many; cdr3_nt: TGCAGCGCCAGAGAACTAGCCAAAAACATTCAGTACTTC; cdr3_aa: CSARELAKNIQYF
v_call: TRBV13; d_call: TRBD1; j_call: TRBJ2-7; cdr3_length: 14; clone_size: NA; cdr3_nt: TGTGCCACCCGGACAGGGGGCTACGAATACGAGCAGTACTTC; cdr3_aa: CATRTGGYEYEQYF
v_call: TRBV12-3/TRBV12-4; d_call: NA; j_call: TRBJ1-2; cdr3_length: 15; clone_size: many; cdr3_nt: TGTGCCAGCAGTATGAGGACAGTAGAGGTCTATGGCTACACCTTC; cdr3_aa: CASSMRTVEVYGYTF
v_call: TRBV3-1; d_call: TRBD1; j_call: TRBJ1-2; cdr3_length: 15; clone_size: few; cdr3_nt: TGTGCCAGCAGCCCAGGTACCGACAGGGCCCGTGGCTACACCTTC; cdr3_aa: CASSPGTDRARGYTF
v_call: TRBV9; d_call: NA; j_call: TRBJ2-5; cdr3_length: 15; clone_size: NA; cdr3_nt: TGTGCCAGCAGCCCAGGAGTCGGGATCCAAGAGACCCAGTACTTC; cdr3_aa: CASSPGVGIQETQYF
v_call: TRBV7-2; d_call: NA; j_call: TRBJ2-7; cdr3_length: 16; clone_size: NA; cdr3_nt: TGTGCCAGCAGCTCGACTGCCGGGACTTACTCCTACGAGCAGTACTTC; cdr3_aa: CASSSTAGTYSYEQYF
v_call: TRBV7-9; d_call: NA; j_call: TRBJ2-5; cdr3_length: 14; clone_size: NA; cdr3_nt: TGTGCCAGCAGCTTAGAGGAGGGTGGCGAGACCCAGTACTTC; cdr3_aa: CASSLEEGGETQYF
v_call: TRBV19; d_call: NA; j_call: TRBJ1-4; cdr3_length: 12; clone_size: few; cdr3_nt: TGTGCCAGTACGGGCCTACTTGAAAAACTGTTTTTT; cdr3_aa: CASTGLLEKLFF
v_call: TRBV7-6; d_call: TRBD1; j_call: TRBJ2-7; cdr3_length: 15; clone_size: NA; cdr3_nt: TGTGCCAGCAGCTTCAGACAGGGGGCATTGTACGAGCAGTACTTC; cdr3_aa: CASSFRQGALYEQYF
v_call: TRBV6-1; d_call: NA; j_call: TRBJ2-1; cdr3_length: 13; clone_size: NA; cdr3_nt: TGTGCCAGCAGTGAAGGTTGGGGAGGTGAGCAGTTCTTC; cdr3_aa: CASSEGWGGEQFF
v_call: TRBV7-3; d_call: NA; j_call: TRBJ2-2; cdr3_length: 18; clone_size: many; cdr3_nt: TGTGCCAGCATCCAGGGCCCCGTGGGCGGGGCGAACACCGGGGAGCTGTTTTTT; cdr3_aa: CASIQGPVGGANTGELFF
v_call: TRBV2; d_call: TRBD2; j_call: TRBJ2-1; cdr3_length: 14; clone_size: NA; cdr3_nt: TGTGCCAGCCGATGGGAGGGCCCGTACAATGAGCAGTTCTTC; cdr3_aa: CASRWEGPYNEQFF
v_call: TRBV2; d_call: TRBD2; j_call: TRBJ2-1; cdr3_length: 18; clone_size: many; cdr3_nt: TGTGCCAGCAGTGAAGCAGAGACTAGCGGGAGCTCCTACAATGAGCAGTTCTTC; cdr3_aa: CASSEAETSGSSYNEQFF
v_call: TRBV5-5; d_call: TRBD2; j_call: TRBJ2-1; cdr3_length: 16; clone_size: many; cdr3_nt: TGTGCCAGCAGCCCTCGCCCCGCGGGAGCCGTGGATGAGCAGTTCTTC; cdr3_aa: CASSPRPAGAVDEQFF
v_call: TRBV29-1; d_call: NA; j_call: TRBJ1-2; cdr3_length: 11; clone_size: few; cdr3_nt: TGCAGCGTTGGAACGCAATATGGCTACACCTTC; cdr3_aa: CSVGTQYGYTF
v_call: TRBV27; d_call: NA; j_call: TRBJ2-1; cdr3_length: 14; clone_size: few; cdr3_nt: TGTGCCAGCACCTGGGCAAGCTCCTACAATGAGCAGTTCTTC; cdr3_aa: CASTWASSYNEQFF
v_call: TRBV29-1; d_call: NA; j_call: TRBJ1-2; cdr3_length: 11; clone_size: many; cdr3_nt: TGCAGCGCCAGGGAGAGCTATGGCTACACCTTC; cdr3_aa: CSARESYGYTF
v_call: TRBV7-9; d_call: TRBD2; j_call: TRBJ2-3; cdr3_length: 20; clone_size: many; cdr3_nt: TGTGCCAGCAGCTTGCTAAGATTCCTAGCGGGCGGCACTAGCACAGATACGCAGTATTTT; cdr3_aa: CASSLLRFLAGGTSTDTQYF
v_call: TRBV12-3/TRBV12-4; d_call: TRBD2; j_call: TRBJ2-2; cdr3_length: 15; clone_size: NA; cdr3_nt: TGTGCCAGCAGAACCGTAGCGGGATCCACCGGGGAGCTGTTTTTT; cdr3_aa: CASRTVAGSTGELFF
v_call: TRBV5-4; d_call: NA; j_call: TRBJ1-1; cdr3_length: 13; clone_size: few; cdr3_nt: TGTGCCAGCAGTTCTCAGGGGAGAACTGAAGCTTTCTTT; cdr3_aa: CASSSQGRTEAFF
v_call: TRBV9; d_call: TRBD2; j_call: TRBJ2-1; cdr3_length: 16; clone_size: few; cdr3_nt: TGTGCCAGCAGCGCCCTTCTAGCGGGTCGCAGGTTGGAGCAGTTCTTC; cdr3_aa: CASSALLAGRRLEQFF
v_call: TRBV12-3/TRBV12-4; d_call: TRBD2; j_call: TRBJ2-3; cdr3_length: 16; clone_size: many; cdr3_nt: TGTGCCAGCAGTACCCTAGCGGGATCCCGCACAGATACGCAGTATTTT; cdr3_aa: CASSTLAGSRTDTQYF
v_call: TRBV5-1; d_call: TRBD2; j_call: TRBJ2-7; cdr3_length: 15; clone_size: many; cdr3_nt: TGCGCCAGCACCCGGACTAGCGGGAGTTTCGACGAGCAGTACTTC; cdr3_aa: CASTRTSGSFDEQYF
v_call: TRBV30; d_call: NA; j_call: TRBJ2-6; cdr3_length: 14; clone_size: many; cdr3_nt: TGTGCCGGGCTGAAGGTCTCTGGGGCCAACGTCCTGACTTTC; cdr3_aa: CAGLKVSGANVLTF
v_call: TRBV11-1; d_call: TRBD1; j_call: TRBJ2-2; cdr3_length: 16; clone_size: few; cdr3_nt: TGTGCCAGCAGCCGGAGATCAGGGGGCTACACCGGGGAGCTGTTTTTT; cdr3_aa: CASSRRSGGYTGELFF
v_call: TRBV19; d_call: NA; j_call: TRBJ1-3; cdr3_length: 11; clone_size: few; cdr3_nt: TGTGCCAGTAGTATTGACTGGACCATATATTTT; cdr3_aa: CASSIDWTIYF
v_call: TRBV21-1; d_call: NA; j_call: TRBJ2-3; cdr3_length: 17; clone_size: NA; cdr3_nt: TGTGCCAGCACCGAGACTCTTCCGGGACTAAAGACAGATACGCAGTATTTT; cdr3_aa: CASTETLPGLKTDTQYF